Each of the 18 T cell receptor beta chains below was sequenced from the same sample in a study of cytomegalovirus exposure and HLA in healthy donors. The PCR made use of 60 Vbeta and 13 Jbeta primers. Produced via immunoSEQ multiplex PCR; TCRdb's table is partial and in-frame only. The table has under 150,000 clones, roughly four fifths seen once. Sequences were obtained from PBMCs. These TCRs come from a male donor in good health and CMV-seropositive.

This chain uses TRBV27 with TRBJ1-6; perhaps TRBD1 as D (5 bases). The CDR3 has 12 residues. The V end lost 5 bases, the J end lost 7 bases, and 6 bases lay between the germline ends. Per germline, CDR1 MNHEY and CDR2 SMNVEV (reference sequence). CDR3 sequence (DNA): TGTGCCAGCAGTCGACAGAATTCACCCCTCCACTTT. This encodes CASSRQNSPLHF.

The CDR3 loop is CASSLVGQITDTQYF. Written as DNA, the CDR3 is TGTGCCAGCAGCTTGGTGGGACAAATCACAGATACGCAGTATTTT. The V and J genes are TRBV7-2 and TRBJ2-3, with D perhaps TRBD1 (6 bases). The CDR3 is 15 amino acids. Germline assignment: CDR1 SGHTA and CDR2 FQGNSA. Trimming pared 3 bases from V and 2 bases from J, leaving 12 bases between.

The J gene is TRBJ2-3, the V gene TRBV6-5, with 9 bases lining up with TRBD2. CDR3 length: 16 residues. CDR1 and CDR2 (germline): MNHEY, SVGAGI. V lost 0 bases and J lost 4; bases outside the gene matches: 5. CDR3 sequence (DNA): TGTGCCAGCAGTTACTCCGGCGGGAGGGCCGCAGATACGCAGTATTTT. Protein product: CASSYSGGRAADTQYF.

V is TRBV5-5 and J is TRBJ2-1; maybe TRBD2 (5 bases). Germline V gene lookup returns CDR1 SGHKS and CDR2 YYEKEE (reference sequence). The V and J ends lost 6 bases and 0 bases respectively, with 16 bases between them. This CDR3 spans 16 amino acids. The CDR3 is CASTTVGESSYNEQFF. DNA for the CDR3: TGTGCCAGCACCACCGTGGGAGAGAGCTCCTACAATGAGCAGTTCTTC.

The CDR3 region is CASSEGTGGNEQFF. CDR3 in DNA: TGTGCCAGCAGTGAAGGTACAGGCGGCAATGAGCAGTTCTTC. This chain connects TRBV2 to TRBJ2-1, with a weak D call TRBD1 (5 bases). Trimming removed 1 base at V and 6 bases at J, with 10 bases between. Germline CDR1 and CDR2: SNHLY and FYNNEI. This CDR3 contains 14 residues.

V and J are TRBV27 and TRBJ1-2; tentative D call: TRBD1 (5 bases). The CDR3 totals 15 residues. The V end lost 6 bases, the J end lost 5 bases, and 19 bases lay between the germline ends. Germline V gene lookup returns CDR1 MNHEY and CDR2 SMNVEV (reference sequence). The CDR3 loop is CASRKGEEPIYGYTF. In nucleotides, the CDR3 is TGTGCCAGCAGAAAAGGGGAGGAACCTATTTATGGCTACACCTTC.

A word on this clone: The junction differs from germline at one of its ends, possibly a read error. The chain recombines TRBV7-9 with TRBJ2-7; 15 bases are shared with TRBD2. Germline CDR1 and CDR2: SEHNR and FQNEAQ (reference sequence). This CDR3 has 18 residues. CDR3 coding DNA: TGTTCCAGCAGCTTAACCCCGGGGACTAGCGGGAGGACCTACGAGCAGTACTTC. Encoded protein: CSSSLTPGTSGRTYEQYF. Complete variable domain (other parts from reference TRBV7-9 and TRBJ2-7): DTGVSQNPRHKITKRGQNVTFRCDPISEHNRLYWYRQTLGQGPEFLTYFQNEAQLEKSRLLSDRFSAERPKGSFSTLEIQRTEQGDSAMYLCSSSLTPGTSGRTYEQYFGPGTRLTVT.

This clone was picked up one time. The chain combines TRBV7-3 with TRBJ2-1, with TRBD2 identical over 7 bases. Germline V gene data show CDR1 as SGHTA and CDR2 as FQGTGA. The CDR3 sequence is 18 residues long. Trimming cost V 2 bases and J 0 bases; bases outside gene matches: 10. The CDR3 loop reads CASSLGRVGGSSYNEQFF. The DNA of the CDR3 is TGTGCCAGCAGCTTAGGAAGGGTGGGCGGGAGCTCCTACAATGAGCAGTTCTTC.

CDR3 sequence reads: CAWTPGLAGGGDTQYF. CDR3 DNA: TGTGCCTGGACTCCGGGACTAGCGGGAGGGGGAGATACGCAGTATTTT. This chain connects TRBV30 to TRBJ2-3; 16 bases fit TRBD2. The CDR3 consists of 16 residues. With 4 bases clipped from V and 5 bases from J, the junction kept 6 bases outside the gene matches. The germline gives CDR1 GTSNPN, CDR2 SVGIG (reference sequence).

This chain uses TRBV30 with TRBJ1-2; D possibly corresponds to TRBD1 (5 bases). Trimming stripped 0 bases from V and 7 bases from J, with 9 bases between. Germline V gene data show CDR1 as GTSNPN and CDR2 as SVGIG (reference sequence). This CDR3 spans 12 amino acids. In DNA form, the CDR3 reads TGTGCCTGGAGTGTAGGGGCTGGTGGCTACACCTTC. Protein: CAWSVGAGGYTF. The full variable domain, its missing parts supplied by reference TRBV30 and TRBJ1-2, is SQTIHQWPATLVQPVGSPLSLECTVEGTSNPNLYWYRQAAGRGLQLLFYSVGIGQISSEVPQNLSASRPQDRQFILSSKKLLLSDSGFYLCAWSVGAGGYTFGSGTRLTVV.

This clone appeared a single time. The rearrangement links TRBV7-9 to TRBJ2-1; D is possibly TRBD2 (6 bases). The V gene lost 2 bases and the J gene lost 8 bases, with 19 bases spanning the gap. Germline CDR1 and CDR2: SEHNR and FQNEAQ (reference sequence). This CDR3 contains 16 residues. The CDR3 loop reads CASSLRSSGPSDEQFF. The CDR3 nucleotides read TGTGCCAGCAGCTTACGATCCAGCGGGCCTAGCGATGAGCAGTTCTTC.

This clone was picked up one time. The chain joins TRBV7-9 to TRBJ2-2; TRBD2 agrees at 8 bases. This CDR3 contains 16 residues. Germline CDR1 SEHNR, CDR2 FQNEAQ (reference sequence). J was trimmed by 1 base and V by 5 bases; bases with no gene match: 6. The CDR3 loop is CASSLPGRENTGELFF. As DNA, the CDR3 is TGTGCCAGCAGCCTTCCCGGGAGGGAGAACACCGGGGAGCTGTTTTTT.

The chain is built from TRBV2 and TRBJ1-2, with D hard to call. The CDR3 is 14 residues long. V gave up 6 bases and J gave up 3 bases, with 14 bases separating them. Germline assignment: CDR1 SNHLY and CDR2 FYNNEI. The DNA of the CDR3 is TGTGCCAGCAGCCCCGCGCGGGTCTACTATGGCTACACCTTC. It codes for CASSPARVYYGYTF.

The V gene is TRBV28, the J gene TRBJ1-4; TRBD1 matches at 9 bases. Unmatched junction bases numbered 7, after V lost 8 bases and J lost 9 bases. The CDR3 totals 13 residues. The germline V gene has CDR1 MDHEN and CDR2 SYDVKM. CDR3 in amino acids: CASLTGGSKKLFF. For the CDR3, the DNA is TGTGCCAGCCTCACAGGGGGCAGTAAAAAACTGTTTTTT. The whole variable domain, filled in from reference TRBV28 and TRBJ1-4, reads DVKVTQSSRYLVKRTGEKVFLECVQDMDHENMFWYRQDPGLGLRLIYFSYDVKMKEKGDIPEGYSVSREKKERFSLILESASTNQTSMYLCASLTGGSKKLFFGSGTQLSVL.

CDR3 sequence: CSPGVSYEQYF. Written as DNA, the CDR3 is TGCAGTCCAGGTGTCTCCTACGAGCAGTACTTC. The chain combines TRBV20-1 with TRBJ2-5; no firm D call. The last part of the DNA fits TRBJ2-7 better; the J call may be wrong. Per germline, CDR1 DFQATT and CDR2 SNEGSKA (reference sequence). The CDR3 extends over 11 amino acids.

The rearrangement uses TRBV28 and TRBJ2-2; D ambiguous. Trimming removed 4 bases from V and 8 bases from J, with 5 bases in between. The CDR3 is made up of 11 amino acids. Germline V CDR1 and CDR2: MDHEN, SYDVKM. The CDR3: CASSSGGELFF. The CDR3 coding sequence is TGTGCCAGCAGTTCCGGGGGGGAGCTGTTTTTT.

The chain combines TRBV28 with TRBJ1-1; 7 positions agree with TRBD1. Looked up from germline, CDR1 is MDHEN and CDR2 is SYDVKM. V shed 5 bases and J 1 base; nucleotides not matched to a gene: 7. This CDR3 is built from 15 residues. Here the CDR3 reads CASSPTTGTNTEAFF. Written as DNA, the CDR3 is TGTGCCAGCAGTCCCACGACAGGGACGAACACTGAAGCTTTCTTT.

V gene TRBV16 combines with J gene TRBJ2-3; TRBD1 aligns across 8 bases. This CDR3 comprises 17 residues. The ends lost 1 base at V and 2 bases at J; junction bases unmatched: 8. Germline CDR1 KGHSY, CDR2 FQNENV. The CDR3, as DNA: TGTGCCAGCAGCCAATTCCTACAGGGGGGCCTCACAGATACGCAGTATTTT. Protein: CASSQFLQGGLTDTQYF. The full variable domain, its missing parts supplied by reference TRBV16 and TRBJ2-3, is GEEVAQTPKHLVRGEGQKAKLYCAPIKGHSYVFWYQQVLKNEFKFLISFQNENVFDETGMPKERFSAKCLPNSPCSLEIQATKLEDSAVYFCASSQFLQGGLTDTQYFGPGTRLTVL.